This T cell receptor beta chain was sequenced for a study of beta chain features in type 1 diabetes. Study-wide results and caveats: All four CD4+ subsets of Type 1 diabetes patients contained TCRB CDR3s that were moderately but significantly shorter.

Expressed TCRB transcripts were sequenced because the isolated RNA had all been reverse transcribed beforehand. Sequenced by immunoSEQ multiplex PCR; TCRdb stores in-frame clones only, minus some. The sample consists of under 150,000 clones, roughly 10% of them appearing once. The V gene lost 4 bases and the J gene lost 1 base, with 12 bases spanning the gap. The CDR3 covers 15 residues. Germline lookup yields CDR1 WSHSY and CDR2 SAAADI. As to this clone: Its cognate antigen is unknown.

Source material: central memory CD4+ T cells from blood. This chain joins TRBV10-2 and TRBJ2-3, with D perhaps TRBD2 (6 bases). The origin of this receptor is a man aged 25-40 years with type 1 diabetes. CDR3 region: CASSAWSGGTDTQYF. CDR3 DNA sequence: TGCGCCAGCAGTGCTTGGTCGGGGGGCACAGATACGCAGTATTTT.